This T cell receptor (beta chain) was recovered during a study of blood T cell repertoires in COVID-19 (dated by TCRdb to about 2020). Regarding the research as a whole: Collaborator samples came from the United States, Italy and Spain and covered acute and convalescent phases of COVID-19. The samples were drawn from two sources: the first 160 participants of the ongoing ImmuneRACE study, and some 1,300 subjects contributed by 6 global collaborators. Sample metadata almost always included a de-identified subject ID, COVID-19 status, age in years and sex. Where available, HLA class I and class II types were obtained from metadata supplied by the sample provider rather than from assay-based typing. The prospective study material was composed of cDNA or gDNA derived from T cells, B-cell-depleted T cells, or PBMCs. The repertoires were made available in a free public database intended to serve as a resource for research on the immune response to SARS-CoV-2. Deeply sampled blood TCRbeta repertoires from subjects exposed to, actively infected with, or recovered from COVID-19 were included in the dataset. General study outcomes and caveats: The quantity of clinical and demographic metadata differed by source and by participant and was supplied without curation.

Samples from volunteer blood donors who had recovered from COVID-19 were contributed by a second Seattle source. Whole blood was collected in K2EDTA tubes by collaborating institutions according to the institutions' own protocols. For TCRbeta analysis, collaborators shipped samples as frozen whole blood, isolated PBMCs, or DNA extracted from either of those sample types. Including the terminal cysteine and phenylalanine, the CDR3 comprises 12 residues. Of the read, only the CDR3 DNA is kept; its 36 bases are in frame from base 1. V lost 1 base and J lost 12 bases; the stretch between them is 10 bases long. CDR1 is given as KGHSH and CDR2 as LQKENI, both from the germline V gene. For this clone: What this receptor recognizes is not known. Base-call qualities are not available, and no considerably larger clone is one nucleotide away.

TCRbeta CDR3 regions were amplified from genomic DNA using the immunoSEQ Assay, a bias-controlled multiplex PCR. The paper's processing steps were these. The number of nucleated cells in each sample was estimated from the amplification of reference gene primers within the assay. To quantify the absolute abundance of each unique TCRbeta CDR3 rearrangement, sequence reads were collapsed and filtered. For each sample, productive Simpson clonality was calculated as the square root of Simpson's diversity index over productive rearrangements. TCRdb retrieved this table from immuneACCESS and kept in-frame rearrangements only. Not all clones are present; in checked studies, unresolved V genes account for under half, and no reason is known for the remainder. That table is the source of V, J and clone size, and D and trimming were worked out from the DNA. Counted in this sample were around 230,000 clones; around 87% of them appeared once. Clones ranked in the top ten supply around 7.2% of the sample.

Sequences were obtained from peripheral blood. The receptor was isolated from a man aged 55-75 years who had recovered from COVID-19. The sequence joins TRBV18 to TRBJ2-4; TRBD2 is perhaps the D gene, given 6 matching bases. The CDR3 reads as follows: CASSPRGGGQYF. The nucleotides read TGTGCCAGCTCACCACGGGGAGGAGGTCAGTACTTC.